A selection of T cell receptor beta chains follows, all from one sample in a study of cytomegalovirus exposure and HLA in healthy donors. Some clones are missing from TCRdb's copy, which holds only in-frame ones; the method was immunoSEQ multiplex PCR. Of about 150,000 clones listed, roughly a tenth are singletons. Material for sequencing was PBMCs. The source of these receptors is a male donor in good health and CMV-seronegative. Each CDR3 is given with its conserved first and last residue. Fields, in order: V gene, J gene, D gene, clone size, CDR3 protein, CDR3 DNA. The D gene is left open where the match is weak. A clone size is listed for some rows: how often the clone was seen (once, few, many), or a class if it is expanded.

>TRBV11-2|TRBJ1-4|-|-
CASSLATAEKLFF
TGTGCCAGCAGCTTAGCCACAGCAGAAAAACTGTTTTTT
>TRBV15|TRBJ1-3|-|-
CATSRALSGNTIYF
TGTGCCACCAGCAGAGCTCTCTCTGGAAACACCATATATTTT
>TRBV29-1|TRBJ2-1|-|few
CSAGSGNEQFF
TGCAGCGCAGGAAGCGGTAATGAGCAGTTCTTC
>TRBV13|TRBJ1-1|-|few
CASSLVSRDTEAFF
TGTGCCAGCAGCTTAGTTAGCAGGGACACTGAAGCTTTCTTT
>TRBV19|TRBJ1-5|-|few
CASSSTANQPQHF
TGTGCCAGTAGCAGTACAGCCAATCAGCCCCAGCATTTT
>TRBV7-2|TRBJ1-1|-|few
CASSLALRQQNTEAFF
TGTGCCAGCAGCTTAGCGCTTCGACAGCAGAACACTGAAGCTTTCTTT
>TRBV4-1|TRBJ1-5|-|-
CASSQARQEFNSNQPQHF
TGCGCCAGCAGCCAAGCGAGGCAAGAATTTAATAGCAATCAGCCCCAGCATTTT
>TRBV25-1|TRBJ2-7|-|-
CASSDRVTYEQYF
TGTGCCAGCAGTGACCGAGTTACCTACGAGCAGTACTTC
>TRBV6-5|TRBJ2-3|TRBD2|few
CASWPGGAYDTQYF
TGTGCCAGTTGGCCGGGGGGGGCTTACGATACGCAGTATTTT
>TRBV11-1|TRBJ2-2|-|-
CASSDGPNTGELFF
TGTGCCAGCAGTGATGGGCCGAACACCGGGGAGCTGTTTTTT
>TRBV2|TRBJ2-1|TRBD1|few
CASKGPGQSYNEQFF
TGTGCCAGCAAGGGACCGGGACAGAGCTACAATGAGCAGTTCTTC
>TRBV19|TRBJ1-1|TRBD1|-
CASIWDHRGTEAFF
TGTGCCAGTATTTGGGATCACAGGGGAACTGAAGCTTTCTTT
>TRBV9|TRBJ1-1|-|few
CASSVSTKGGNTEAFF
TGTGCCAGCAGCGTATCTACAAAAGGGGGAAACACTGAAGCTTTCTTT
>TRBV7-9|TRBJ2-1|TRBD2|-
CASSLTSGGIVNEQFF
TGTGCCAGCAGCCTGACTAGCGGGGGGATAGTAAATGAGCAGTTCTTC
>TRBV29-1|TRBJ2-6|-|-
CSAAWGPGANVLTF
TGCAGCGCTGCTTGGGGGCCTGGGGCCAACGTCCTGACTTTC
>TRBV21-1|TRBJ2-1|-|-
CASSKRGPNNEQFF
TGTGCCAGCAGCAAGAGGGGGCCCAACAATGAGCAGTTCTTC
>TRBV11-2|TRBJ2-2|TRBD2|-
CASSPISGRAGELFF
TGTGCCAGCAGCCCAATAAGCGGGAGGGCCGGGGAGCTGTTTTTT
>TRBV27|TRBJ1-3|-|few
CASRLRGSSGNTIYF
TGTGCCAGCAGGTTGAGGGGGAGCTCTGGAAACACCATATATTTT
>TRBV18|TRBJ1-2|-|few
CASSPDSPNYGYTF
TGTGCCAGCTCACCGGACAGCCCTAACTATGGCTACACCTTC
>TRBV5-1|TRBJ2-3|-|-
CASSLWGADTQYF
TGCGCCAGCAGCTTGTGGGGGGCAGATACGCAGTATTTT
>TRBV18|TRBJ2-7|TRBD1|few
CASSPLGQGSEQYF
TGTGCCAGCTCACCGCTCGGACAGGGCAGCGAGCAGTACTTC
>TRBV5-5|TRBJ2-4|TRBD1|few
CASSADRGGNIQYF
TGTGCCAGCAGCGCGGACAGGGGGGGAAACATTCAGTACTTC
>TRBV7-9|TRBJ1-1|TRBD1|few
CASSLGGTGRDTEAFF
TGTGCCAGCAGCTTAGGGGGGACAGGGAGAGACACTGAAGCTTTCTTT
>TRBV5-8|TRBJ1-2|TRBD1|-
CASTDRVNYGYTF
TGTGCCAGTACCGACAGGGTTAACTATGGCTACACCTTC
>TRBV28|TRBJ1-1|-|-
CALGGGAGGAFF
TGTGCCTTGGGGGGAGGGGCGGGGGGAGCTTTCTTT
>TRBV7-2|TRBJ2-3|-|-
CASSLGQGTDTQYF
TGTGCCAGCAGCTTAGGGCAGGGCACAGATACGCAGTATTTT
>TRBV28|TRBJ1-1|-|few
CASSLGGGTEAFF
TGTGCCAGCAGTTTAGGGGGGGGCACTGAAGCTTTCTTT
>TRBV7-9|TRBJ1-2|-|-
CASVEVGSGGYTF
TGTGCCAGCGTTGAAGTCGGGTCGGGGGGCTACACCTTC
>TRBV9|TRBJ2-6|TRBD1|-
CASSARGSGANVLTF
TGTGCCAGCAGCGCCAGGGGGTCTGGGGCCAACGTCCTGACTTTC
>TRBV7-8|TRBJ2-5|TRBD1|-
CASSSDRGRRQTQYF
TGTGCCAGCAGCTCAGACAGGGGGCGCCGGCAGACCCAGTACTTC
>TRBV28|TRBJ1-2|-|-
CASSFGGRGGYTF
TGTGCCAGCAGTTTCGGCGGCCGAGGTGGCTACACCTTC
>TRBV6-6|TRBJ1-1|-|-
CASSYSGGMNTEAFF
TGTGCCAGCAGTTACTCGGGGGGTATGAACACTGAAGCTTTCTTT
>TRBV28|TRBJ1-6|-|few
CASSAGMGSPLHF
TGTGCCAGCAGTGCAGGGATGGGGTCACCCCTCCACTTT
>TRBV28|TRBJ2-7|TRBD1|few
CASSLLGTGYDEQYF
TGTGCCAGCAGTTTATTAGGGACAGGGTACGACGAGCAGTACTTC
>TRBV4-3|TRBJ1-4|-|-
CASSLSDGPVEKLFF
TGCGCCAGCAGCCTAAGCGACGGCCCGGTTGAAAAACTGTTTTTT